A single sample gave rise to the 28 T cell receptor beta chains below, sequenced in a study of human T cells and chemical hapten exposure. TCRdb re-derived calls from the RACE reads in MiXCR, one entry per CDR3 protein. The repertoire holds just over 80,000 distinct CDR3 sequences, with roughly 10% as singletons. As to time point: patch test 1, 2 weeks after DPC sensitization. The treatment is: therapeutic diphenylcyclopropenone sensitization with weekly scalp DPC. Sequences were derived from whole blood, sampled in connection with sensitization to the hapten diphenylcyclopropenone (DPC). These receptors all stem from a woman aged 50 to 65 with alopecia areata. Some clones in this sample may be carry-over from other donors' samples.

The rearrangement links TRBV12-3 or TRBV12-4 to TRBJ1-5; D gene unclear. The CDR3 totals 14 residues. Trimming stripped 3 bases from V and 6 bases from J, with 12 bases between. CDR3 nucleotides: TGTGCCAGCAGTTTTGGACTTCAGTTTCAGCCCCAGCATTTT. It encodes CASSFGLQFQPQHF.

This clonotype has more than one count but fewer than ten. This chain joins TRBV6-6 and TRBJ1-1; D unresolved. Germline loops: CDR1 MNHNY, CDR2 SVGAGI (reference sequence). V lost 2 bases and J 3 bases, leaving 7 bases between the germline ends. This CDR3 is 13 amino acids long. The CDR3 nucleotides read TGTGCCAGCAGTTACACCGTTGACACTGAAGCTTTCTTT. Amino acids: CASSYTVDTEAFF.

This chain uses TRBV6-2 or TRBV6-3 with TRBJ1-1, with 9 nucleotides matching TRBD1. CDR1 is MNHEY and CDR2 is SVGEGT in the germline V gene. The V segment lost 7 bases and the J segment 1 base; nucleotides outside the gene matches: 13. This CDR3 is built from 17 residues. The CDR3 sequence is CASNPPPGQGSNTEAFF. The CDR3 DNA follows: TGTGCCAGCAACCCCCCTCCGGGACAGGGCTCGAACACTGAAGCTTTCTTT.

This clonotype was counted at least ten times. The chain couples TRBV7-3 to TRBJ2-5, with a possible D match to TRBD1 (6 bases). V was cut by 5 bases and J by 1 base, with 11 bases left in between. CDR3 size: 14 residues. Germline V gene data show CDR1 as SGHTA and CDR2 as FQGTGA. CDR3 in DNA: TGTGCCAGCAGCAGGGGACACATCCAAGAGACCCAGTACTTC. Its protein product is CASSRGHIQETQYF. Supplemented by reference TRBV7-3 and TRBJ2-5, the full variable domain reads GAGVSQTPSNKVTEKGKYVELRCDPISGHTALYWYRQSLGQGPEFLIYFQGTGAADDSGLPNDRFFAVRPEGSVSTLKIQRTERGDSAVYLCASSRGHIQETQYFGPGTRLLVL.

This clonotype was seen at least ten times. The chain combines TRBV28 with TRBJ1-1; 8 bases map to TRBD1. The J segment lost 1 base and the V segment lost 6 bases, leaving 1 base of the junction unmatched. Germline CDR1 and CDR2: MDHEN and SYDVKM. This CDR3 comprises 13 residues. In DNA, the CDR3 is TGTGCCAGCAGGGGACAGGAGAACACTGAAGCTTTCTTT. It encodes CASRGQENTEAFF.

This clonotype has a count of ten or more. This chain joins TRBV5-1 and TRBJ1-1, with TRBD1 identical over 10 bases. This CDR3 region has 16 residues. Germline CDR1 is SGHRS and CDR2 is YFSETQ. Losses at the gene ends were 3 bases for V and 0 bases for J; bases not matched to a gene: 5. The CDR3 DNA reads as TGCGCCAGCAGCTCTGGACAGGGGGGTATGAACACTGAAGCTTTCTTT. Amino acid sequence: CASSSGQGGMNTEAFF.

This clonotype showed up just a few times. The rearrangement links TRBV4-3 to TRBJ2-4; 14 bases line up with TRBD2. Germline V gene lookup returns CDR1 LGHNA and CDR2 YSLEER. The CDR3 is made up of 17 amino acids. The V gene end was trimmed by 2 bases and the J gene end by 6 bases; junction bases not matched to a gene: 6. This chain's CDR3 is CASSQQTSGGAGNIQYF. CDR3 DNA: TGCGCCAGCAGCCAACAGACTAGCGGGGGGGCCGGAAACATTCAGTACTTC.

This clonotype was counted only a few times. The chain joins TRBV29-1 to TRBJ2-2; TRBD1 might be the D (6 bases). The ends were cut back, 0 bases at V and 6 bases at J, with 11 bases in the middle. This CDR3 is 14 amino acids long. Germline V lookup: CDR1 SQVTM, CDR2 ANQGSEA. CDR3 nucleotide sequence: TGCAGCGTTGAAGATAAGGGGGAGCCCGGGGAGCTGTTTTTT. Protein sequence: CSVEDKGEPGELFF.

This clonotype was counted between two and nine times. The V and J genes are TRBV2 and TRBJ2-7; D is perhaps TRBD1 (6 bases). Between the trimmed V and J ends, which lost 3 bases and 3 bases, there was a span of 9 bases. CDR1 is SNHLY, CDR2 FYNNEI, per germline. This CDR3 spans 13 amino acids. The CDR3 is CASSDHRVYEQYF. The CDR3 nucleotides read TGTGCCAGCAGTGACCACAGGGTCTACGAGCAGTACTTC. The full variable domain, rest sourced from reference TRBV2 and TRBJ2-7, is EPEVTQTPSHQVTQMGQEVILRCVPISNHLYFYWYRQILGQKVEFLVSFYNNEISEKSEIFDDQFSVERPDGSNFTLKIRSTKLEDSAMYFCASSDHRVYEQYFGPGTRLTVT.

The chain carries TRBV7-9 and TRBJ2-1; TRBD2 matches at 16 bases. This CDR3 is 16 amino acids long. The trim removed 5 bases at V and 5 bases at J, leaving 3 bases unmatched. Germline V gives CDR1 SEHNR, CDR2 FQNEAQ (reference sequence). The DNA of the CDR3 is TGTGCCAGCAGCCAGGGACTAGCGGGAGGGGACAATGAGCAGTTCTTC. Amino acids: CASSQGLAGGDNEQFF.

This clonotype was counted many times. The V gene is TRBV12-3 or TRBV12-4, the J gene TRBJ1-4, with a weak D call TRBD1 (6 bases). V dropped 5 bases and J dropped 8 bases, with 15 bases sitting between them. This CDR3 has 14 residues. The CDR3, as DNA: TGTGCCAGCAGTCCTCGGACAGACGGGGAAAAACTGTTTTTT. Translation gives CASSPRTDGEKLFF.

In this sample, this clonotype turned up many times. This chain joins TRBV29-1 and TRBJ2-3; D is uncertain. CDR1 and CDR2 (germline): SQVTM, ANQGSEA. Trimming removed 3 bases from V and 0 bases from J, with 16 bases in between. This CDR3 comprises 16 residues. The CDR3 DNA sequence: TGCAGCGTTGATCGTTGGGCACATTCTAGCACAGATACGCAGTATTTT. Amino acids: CSVDRWAHSSTDTQYF.

This clonotype was observed a handful of times. The chain links TRBV6-2 or TRBV6-3 to TRBJ2-7, with D possibly being TRBD1 (6 bases). The germline V gene has CDR1 MNHEY and CDR2 SVGEGT. The CDR3 is made up of 15 amino acids. The V gene lost 0 bases and the J gene lost 2 bases, with 11 bases spanning the gap. The CDR3 sequence: CASSYSRQGPYEQYF. The CDR3, as DNA: TGTGCCAGCAGTTACTCAAGGCAGGGGCCCTACGAGCAGTACTTC.

This clonotype appeared many times. The chain couples TRBV6-6 to TRBJ1-4, with 8 positions matching TRBD1. This CDR3 is built from 15 residues. Germline V gene lookup returns CDR1 MNHNY and CDR2 SVGAGI (reference sequence). V was clipped by 5 bases and J by 7 bases; unmatched bases: 9. CDR3 nucleotide sequence: TGTGCCAGCAGTCCATTTCAGGGGGCGGGTGAAAAACTGTTTTTT. It translates to CASSPFQGAGEKLFF.

In this sample, this clonotype turned up a few times. V gene TRBV29-1 combines with J gene TRBJ2-7; possibly TRBD2 for D (5 bases). This CDR3 spans 14 amino acids. Per the germline V gene, CDR1 is SQVTM and CDR2 is ANQGSEA. V was trimmed by 4 bases and J by 1 base, leaving 14 bases between them. The CDR3 nucleotides read TGCAGCGTTGTTCGGACTTCGGGTTCCTACGAGCAGTACTTC. Encoded protein: CSVVRTSGSYEQYF.

This clonotype has ten or more counts. The chain joins TRBV20-1 to TRBJ1-5; possibly TRBD1 for D (5 bases). Germline CDR1 is DFQATT and CDR2 is SNEGSKA (reference sequence). The CDR3 has 15 residues. Trimming left V 5 bases short and J 1 base short, with 15 bases between. CDR3 loop: CSAYTGGRSNQPQHF. The CDR3 DNA reads as TGCAGTGCTTATACGGGGGGTCGGAGCAATCAGCCCCAGCATTTT.

V gene TRBV7-2 combines with J gene TRBJ2-7; unclear D gene. The CDR3 loop spans 14 amino acids. The V end was cut by 4 bases, the J end by 1 base, with 11 bases between. The germline CDR1 and CDR2 sequences are SGHTA and FQGNSA. The chain's CDR3 is CASSWSLGSYEQYF. In DNA form, the CDR3 reads TGTGCCAGCAGCTGGAGCCTGGGTTCCTACGAGCAGTACTTC.

This clonotype was seen a handful of times. The chain uses TRBV3-1 and TRBJ2-3; TRBD2 matches at 9 bases. The trim removed 3 bases at V and 5 bases at J, leaving 6 bases unmatched. This CDR3 spans 15 amino acids. Germline-derived CDR1 and CDR2 are LGHDT and YNNKEL (reference sequence). CDR3: CASSQSGGNVDTQYF. The CDR3 nucleotides are TGTGCCAGCAGCCAGAGCGGGGGGAATGTAGATACGCAGTATTTT.

The chain links TRBV20-1 to TRBJ1-5; no clear D. CDR1 and CDR2 from the germline V gene are DFQATT and SNEGSKA (reference sequence). The CDR3 totals 15 residues. Trimming took off 1 base at V and 4 bases at J, with 14 bases between the two ends. CDR3 residues: CSARVLGSPNQPQHF. CDR3 sequence (DNA): TGCAGTGCTAGAGTGTTAGGGAGCCCGAATCAGCCCCAGCATTTT.

This clonotype was observed many times. V gene TRBV7-8 combines with J gene TRBJ1-2; D unclear. Germline assignment: CDR1 SGHVS and CDR2 FQNEAQ. The CDR3 runs to 13 residues. The V gene lost 4 bases and the J gene lost 7 bases, with 13 bases spanning the gap. The chain's CDR3 is CASSSAQPGGYTF. DNA for the CDR3: TGTGCCAGCAGCTCCGCCCAACCAGGTGGCTACACCTTC.

In its sample, this clonotype was seen many times. The J gene is TRBJ2-7, the V gene TRBV7-9; 8 positions match TRBD1. V shed 0 bases and J 5 bases; nucleotides not matched to a gene: 9. The CDR3 is 16 amino acids. The germline V gene encodes CDR1 SEHNR and CDR2 FQNEAQ (reference sequence). In DNA, the CDR3 is TGTGCCAGCAGCTTAGCGCGGAAGGACAGGGCCCACGAGCAGTACTTC. Translated, it gives CASSLARKDRAHEQYF.

At least ten counts were recorded for this clonotype. This chain links TRBV20-1 with TRBJ2-3, with no clear D. The V gene lost 1 base and the J gene lost 0 bases, with 14 bases spanning the gap. In germline, CDR1 is DFQATT, CDR2 SNEGSKA (reference sequence). The CDR3 has 16 residues. This CDR3 reads CSARVQRGPSTDTQYF. The CDR3 bases are TGCAGTGCTAGAGTTCAGCGCGGCCCAAGCACAGATACGCAGTATTTT.

This clonotype was detected many times. The chain uses TRBV20-1 and TRBJ2-7; D is undetermined. Germline V CDR1 and CDR2: DFQATT, SNEGSKA (reference sequence). The CDR3 runs to 11 residues. The ends were cut back, 0 bases at V and 6 bases at J, with 6 bases in the middle. For the CDR3, the DNA is TGCAGTGCTAGAGACCAGCTCGAGCAGTACTTC. Its protein product is CSARDQLEQYF.

The J gene is TRBJ2-5, the V gene TRBV5-1; D might be TRBD2 (6 bases). CDR1 and CDR2 (germline): SGHRS, YFSETQ. Trimming removed 4 bases from V and 4 bases from J, with 17 bases in between. The length of the CDR3 is 15 residues. CDR3 DNA sequence: TGCGCCAGCAGCCCTACGGACTATCGAGGAGAGACCCAGTACTTC. Translating it yields CASSPTDYRGETQYF.

This clonotype appeared a few times. The chain combines TRBV7-9 with TRBJ2-1; 13 nucleotides match TRBD2. Germline CDR1 and CDR2: SEHNR and FQNEAQ (reference sequence). After removal of 5 bases from V and 0 bases from J, the junction contained 10 bases not matched to a gene. This CDR3 has 19 residues. The CDR3 sequence is CASSQTSGGLLSSYNEQFF. Here the CDR3 DNA reads TGTGCCAGCAGCCAGACTAGCGGGGGGCTGTTAAGCTCCTACAATGAGCAGTTCTTC. The complete variable domain, with remaining parts taken from reference TRBV7-9 and TRBJ2-1, reads DTGVSQNPRHKITKRGQNVTFRCDPISEHNRLYWYRQTLGQGPEFLTYFQNEAQLEKSRLLSDRFSAERPKGSFSTLEIQRTEQGDSAMYLCASSQTSGGLLSSYNEQFFGPGTRLTVL.

This clonotype appeared a few times. V is TRBV19 and J is TRBJ2-6; 12 bases map to TRBD1. This CDR3 spans 19 amino acids. V lost 3 bases, J lost 4 bases, and 10 bases stayed unmatched. Germline V CDR1 and CDR2: LNHDA, SQIVND (reference sequence). Written as DNA, the CDR3 is TGTGCCAGTAGTATGCTCCCGGGACAGGGGGCCACCGGGGCCAACGTCCTGACTTTC. Translating gives CASSMLPGQGATGANVLTF.

This clonotype was detected many times. V is TRBV5-1 and J is TRBJ1-5; possible D gene TRBD1, 5 bases. This CDR3 region has 15 residues. Germline loops: CDR1 SGHRS, CDR2 YFSETQ. Between the trimmed V and J ends, which lost 1 base and 4 bases, there was a span of 12 bases. The CDR3 region is CASSLTGAQNQPQHF. As DNA, the CDR3 is TGCGCCAGCAGCTTGACAGGTGCCCAGAATCAGCCCCAGCATTTT. Based on the CDR3 plus reference TRBV5-1 and TRBJ1-5, the full variable domain is KAGVTQTPRYLIKTRGQQVTLSCSPISGHRSVSWYQQTPGQGLQFLFEYFSETQRNKGNFPGRFSGRQFSNSRSEMNVSTLELGDSALYLCASSLTGAQNQPQHFGDGTRLSIL.

The chain couples TRBV7-9 to TRBJ2-1; D may be TRBD2 (6 bases). V dropped 1 base and J dropped 7 bases, with 14 bases sitting between them. Germline lookup yields CDR1 SEHNR and CDR2 FQNEAQ (reference sequence). CDR3 size: 15 residues. The CDR3 bases are TGTGCCAGCAGCTTAGGAGGGAGGCCGTGGAATGAGCAGTTCTTC. This codes for CASSLGGRPWNEQFF.